These 29 T cell receptor beta chains share one sample of origin, sequenced in a study of molecular identifiers for immune sequencing clone quantification. A single record per CDR3 protein comes from TCRdb applying MiXCR to the PCR reads. The table has about 640,000 distinct CDR3 sequences, about 20% seen once; the top ten hold roughly 0.9%. Input material: naive CD8+ T cells from blood, with Jurkat cell RNA spiked in. Subset here: FACS-sorted CD8+CD4-CCR7+CD45RA+ naive T cells. The receptors here all came from a human donor in good health. Some libraries in this study had Jurkat cell RNA spiked in.

In its sample, this clonotype was seen a few times. The V and J genes are TRBV3-1 and TRBJ2-2; the D gene could be TRBD1 or TRBD2 (5 bases each). Trimming stripped 11 bases from V and 6 bases from J, with 22 bases between. Per the germline V gene, CDR1 is LGHDT and CDR2 is YNNKEL (reference sequence). CDR3 length equals 15 residues. Here the CDR3 reads CASSQVMRGPGELFF. The DNA of the CDR3 is TGTGCCTCTAGCCAAGTTATGAGGGGACCCGGGGAGCTGTTTTTT.

Concerning this clonotype: A much more abundant neighbour one base away suggests this may be a read error. The chain carries TRBV6-6 and TRBJ2-1; no clear D. The CDR3 consists of 12 residues. Germline CDR1 is MNHNY and CDR2 is SVGAGI (reference sequence). CDR3 in amino acids: CASSSLRDEQSF. The CDR3 nucleotides read TGTGCCAGCAGTTCGTTAAGGGATGAGCAGTCCTTC.

There are a few counts of this clonotype. The rearrangement joins TRBV7-9 to TRBJ2-7; tentatively, D is TRBD1 (6 bases). The germline V and J ends were trimmed by 6 bases and 5 bases, with 14 bases remaining between them. The CDR3 has 13 residues. Germline-derived CDR1 and CDR2 are SEHNR and FQNEAQ (reference sequence). DNA of the CDR3: TGTGCCAGCAGACTAGGGACATTCGACGAGCAGTACTTC. Its protein product is CASRLGTFDEQYF.

This clonotype was picked up many times. The rearrangement uses TRBV28 and TRBJ2-7, with a tentative D call TRBD2 (5 bases). Germline lookup yields CDR1 MDHEN and CDR2 SYDVKM. Trimming took 1 base from V and 5 from J, leaving 15 bases between them. CDR3 length: 15 residues. The CDR3 protein is CASSLFEGLSHEQYF. The CDR3 DNA follows: TGTGCCAGCAGTTTATTCGAGGGTCTATCCCACGAGCAGTACTTC.

This clonotype was counted many times. This rearrangement joins TRBV6-1 to TRBJ1-2, with 9 bases aligning to TRBD1. Germline V CDR1 and CDR2: MNHNS, SASEGT. The CDR3 extends over 16 amino acids. J lost 7 bases, V lost 0 bases, and 9 bases had no gene match. The CDR3 spells CASSEAPGQGMFGYTF. The CDR3 bases are TGTGCCAGCAGTGAAGCGCCGGGACAGGGAATGTTTGGCTACACCTTC.

The V call is TRBV7-8, the J call TRBJ1-5, with TRBD1 identical over 7 bases. There are 17 residues in the CDR3. J lost 1 base, V lost 1 base, and 7 bases had no gene match. Germline V gene lookup returns CDR1 SGHVS and CDR2 FQNEAQ. DNA for the CDR3: TGTGCCAGCAGCTTAGAAGGGGGCAGGATGAGCAATCAGCCCCAGCATTTT. Protein product: CASSLEGGRMSNQPQHF.

This clonotype was found many times. The chain has TRBV30 and TRBJ2-3, with D hard to call. The CDR3 is 13 amino acids. CDR1 GTSNPN and CDR2 SVGIG come from the germline V gene (reference sequence). V lost 2 bases, J lost 2 bases, and 8 bases lay in between. CDR3 in amino acids: CAWSSESTDTQYF. The DNA for the CDR3 is TGTGCCTGGAGTAGTGAGTCCACAGATACGCAGTATTTT.

This clonotype was detected a few times. Sequence at one end of the junction differs from germline and may be a read error. The chain links TRBV4-3 to TRBJ2-3, with TRBD2 matching 8 bases. Germline CDR1 is LGHNA and CDR2 is YSLEER. The CDR3 totals 13 residues. In nucleotides, the CDR3 is TGCGCCGGCAGCCCGGGGGGGTCAGATACGCAGTATTTT. Its protein product is CAGSPGGSDTQYF.

On this clonotype: Compared with germline, one end of the junction differs, possibly owing to a read error. The chain carries TRBV30 and TRBJ2-7; perhaps TRBD2 as D (6 bases). CDR3 length: 15 amino acids. The V gene's germline CDR1 is GTSNPN and CDR2 SVGIG (reference sequence). CDR3 coding DNA: TGTGCCTGGAGCCTAGTTCGCGGGGTTTCCTACGGGCAGTACTTC. Protein sequence: CAWSLVRGVSYGQYF.

In its sample, this clonotype was seen many times. The chain links TRBV2 to TRBJ2-3; a weak D match, TRBD1 (6 bases). Between the trimmed V and J ends, which lost 2 bases and 2 bases, there was a span of 17 bases. The CDR3 has 17 residues. CDR1 and CDR2 (germline): SNHLY, FYNNEI. CDR3 in DNA: TGTGCCAGCAGTGAATCCCGGGACACCCAAAACACAGATACGCAGTATTTT. Protein product: CASSESRDTQNTDTQYF.

This clonotype showed up many times. The chain carries TRBV25-1 and TRBJ1-1; 7 bases agree with TRBD1. Germline V CDR1 and CDR2: MGHDK, SYGVNS. The CDR3 is made up of 13 amino acids. The trim removed 5 bases at V and 6 bases at J, leaving 6 bases unmatched. The DNA for the CDR3 is TGTGCCAGCAGTCTACTAGGGACAGCTGAAGCTTTCTTT. Translated, it gives CASSLLGTAEAFF.

The chain couples TRBV6-1 to TRBJ2-1, with TRBD2 identical over 7 bases. The CDR3 length is 15 residues. V lost 4 bases and J lost 9; bases outside the gene matches: 12. Germline CDR1 reads MNHNS; CDR2 reads SASEGT. The CDR3 DNA reads as TGTGCCAGCAGTGGAGTTGGGTCAGGGAGGGTTGAGCAGTTCTTC. Encoded protein: CASSGVGSGRVEQFF.

Concerning this clonotype: A much more abundant neighbour one base away suggests this may be a read error. Since no conserved phenylalanine or tryptophan closes the CDR3, a read error is the likely cause. V is TRBV4-1 and J is TRBJ2-5; D might be TRBD2 (6 bases). This CDR3 spans 14 amino acids. The V and J ends lost 3 bases and 3 bases respectively, with 11 bases between them. Germline CDR1 MGHRA, CDR2 YSYEKL. The CDR3 protein is CASSHRELEETQYS. Written as DNA, the CDR3 is TGCGCCAGCAGCCACCGGGAGTTGGAAGAGACCCAGTACTCC.

This clonotype turned up a few times. This sequence joins TRBV9 and TRBJ2-3; D possibly uses TRBD1 or TRBD2 (5 bases each). Germline V gives CDR1 SGDLS, CDR2 YYNGEE. Trimming shortened V by 3 bases and J by 2 bases, and 22 bases separated the two germline ends. This CDR3 comprises 18 residues. The CDR3 sequence: CASSGATGLSLPTDTQYF. The CDR3 nucleotides are TGTGCCAGCAGCGGAGCCACGGGGCTCTCTCTCCCCACAGATACGCAGTATTTT.

Many counts were recorded for this clonotype. V and J are TRBV7-9 and TRBJ2-5, with D maybe TRBD1 (5 bases). The CDR3 sequence is 14 residues long. Between the trimmed V and J ends, which lost 5 bases and 0 bases, there was a span of 10 bases. From germline, CDR1 is SEHNR and CDR2 FQNEAQ (reference sequence). CDR3 bases: TGTGCCAGCAGCATACAGGAGTACCAAGAGACCCAGTACTTC. Its protein product is CASSIQEYQETQYF.

This clonotype was seen ten or more times. The chain employs TRBV5-1 and TRBJ2-2; TRBD1 matches at 9 bases. Germline CDR1 reads SGHRS; CDR2 reads YFSETQ. Losses at the gene ends were 6 bases for V and 6 bases for J; bases not matched to a gene: 6. There are 14 residues in the CDR3. CDR3 DNA: TGCGCCAGCACCAAGGGACAGGGAGCCGGGGAGCTGTTTTTT. Its protein product is CASTKGQGAGELFF.

The gene calls are TRBV28 and TRBJ2-7; D might be TRBD2 (5 bases). Trimming stripped 7 bases from V and 2 bases from J, with 18 bases between. The CDR3 has 15 amino acids. Germline-derived CDR1 and CDR2 are MDHEN and SYDVKM. The DNA for the CDR3 is TGTGCCAGCAAGGGAGAACTGGGAGTCACCTACGAGCAGTACTTC. This codes for CASKGELGVTYEQYF.

This clonotype was seen repeatedly, ten times or more. The V call is TRBV19, the J call TRBJ2-5; D call uncertain. The CDR3 loop spans 15 amino acids. Germline CDR1 and CDR2: LNHDA and SQIVND (reference sequence). Trimming stripped 4 bases from V and 5 bases from J, with 17 bases between. The CDR3 region is CASSTTPVEVETQYF. The CDR3 coding sequence is TGTGCCAGTAGTACGACCCCTGTAGAAGTGGAGACCCAGTACTTC.

V usage is TRBV6-2 or TRBV6-3 and J usage is TRBJ1-6, with 7 nucleotides matching TRBD1. CDR1 MNHEY and CDR2 SVGEGT come from the germline V gene. Unmatched junction bases numbered 24, after V lost 6 bases and J lost 10 bases. The CDR3 is made up of 19 amino acids. Here the CDR3 reads CASSTTTWRGRPNESPLHF. CDR3 sequence (DNA): TGTGCCAGCAGCACAACCACGTGGAGGGGGCGCCCGAACGAGTCACCCCTCCACTTT.

This clonotype was counted many times. This chain links TRBV27 with TRBJ2-6; D may match TRBD1 or TRBD2 (5 bases each). The CDR3 is 18 residues long. Germline assignment: CDR1 MNHEY and CDR2 SMNVEV (reference sequence). V was clipped by 3 bases and J by 4 bases, with 19 bases between them. CDR3: CASSLQGGRTGGANVLTF. CDR3 in DNA: TGTGCCAGCAGTTTGCAGGGTGGCAGGACGGGGGGGGCCAACGTCCTGACTTTC. Full variable domain (missing parts from reference TRBV27 and TRBJ2-6): EAQVTQNPRYLITVTGKKLTVTCSQNMNHEYMSWYRQDPGLGLRQIYYSMNVEVTDKGDVPEGYKVSRKEKRNFPLILESPSPNQTSLYFCASSLQGGRTGGANVLTFGAGSRLTVL.

This sequence joins TRBV18 and TRBJ2-7; 10 bases line up with TRBD1. J was trimmed by 2 bases and V by 1 base; bases with no gene match: 5. CDR3 size: 16 residues. The germline V gene encodes CDR1 KGHSH and CDR2 LQKENI. In DNA form, the CDR3 reads TGTGCCAGCTCACCACGACCGGGACAGGGGACCTACGAGCAGTACTTC. Protein product: CASSPRPGQGTYEQYF.

At least ten counts were recorded for this clonotype. The chain uses TRBV19 and TRBJ1-1; 8 bases line up with TRBD1. J lost 1 base, V lost 5 bases, and 6 bases had no gene match. Germline-derived CDR1 and CDR2 are LNHDA and SQIVND (reference sequence). The CDR3 runs 15 residues. CDR3: CASSPGQGANTEAFF. Written as DNA, the CDR3 is TGTGCCAGTAGTCCCGGGCAGGGGGCGAACACTGAAGCTTTCTTT.

Ten or more counts support this clonotype. The J gene is TRBJ2-1, the V gene TRBV12-3 or TRBV12-4; 12 bases agree with TRBD1. V lost 7 bases to trimming and J lost 7 bases; unmatched junction nucleotides: 5. This CDR3 contains 14 residues. CDR3 residues: CASTRDRGLNEQFF. In DNA form, the CDR3 reads TGTGCCAGCACCAGGGACAGGGGGCTAAATGAGCAGTTCTTC.

The V and J genes are TRBV4-3 and TRBJ2-1, with D maybe TRBD2 (5 bases). In germline, CDR1 is LGHNA, CDR2 YSLEER. This CDR3 has 17 residues. Trimming removed 0 bases from V and 1 base from J, with 13 bases in between. For the CDR3, the DNA is TGCGCCAGCAGCCAAGATTTGAGTAGCGCGTCCTACAATGAGCAGTTCTTC. It translates to CASSQDLSSASYNEQFF.

The J gene is TRBJ1-2, the V gene TRBV12-3 or TRBV12-4; 9 nucleotides match TRBD1. The V segment lost 5 bases and the J segment 13 bases; nucleotides outside the gene matches: 11. The CDR3 has 13 amino acids. The chain's CDR3 is CASSPRTGDLGTF. The CDR3 DNA sequence: TGTGCCAGCAGTCCCCGGACAGGGGACCTAGGCACCTTC.

This clonotype has a count of ten or more. The chain uses TRBV11-2 and TRBJ1-1, with D possibly TRBD1 on 6 matching bases. Germline CDR1 is SGHAT and CDR2 is FQNNGV. The CDR3 consists of 16 residues. With 1 base removed from V and 2 bases from J, the gap between germline ends came to 14 bases. The CDR3 region has the DNA TGTGCCAGCAGCTTAGGAGGGAACAGGGTAAACACTGAAGCTTTCTTT. Protein: CASSLGGNRVNTEAFF.

V is TRBV19 and J is TRBJ2-7, with 9 bases fitting TRBD1. The V segment lost 10 bases and the J segment 2 bases; nucleotides outside the gene matches: 3. The germline CDR1 and CDR2 sequences are LNHDA and SQIVND (reference sequence). This CDR3 comprises 12 residues. CDR3 sequence: CATRQGAYEQYF. The CDR3 region has the DNA TGTGCCACCCGACAGGGGGCCTACGAGCAGTACTTC.

This chain joins TRBV12-3 or TRBV12-4 and TRBJ2-7, with TRBD2 as a possible D gene (5 bases). Trimming stripped 2 bases from V and 3 bases from J, with 14 bases between. The CDR3 loop spans 15 amino acids. In DNA form, the CDR3 reads TGTGCCAGCAGTTTAAATCGGGAAGTATACTACGAGCAGTACTTC. This sequence encodes CASSLNREVYYEQYF.

This clonotype was recorded at least ten times. The J gene is TRBJ2-6, the V gene TRBV19; 11 positions match TRBD1. V gave up 5 bases and J gave up 0 bases; unmatched junction bases: 3. This CDR3 comprises 17 residues. Germline CDR1 and CDR2: LNHDA and SQIVND (reference sequence). CDR3 sequence: CASSLDRGPSGANVLTF. Here the CDR3 DNA reads TGTGCCAGTAGTTTGGACAGGGGGCCCTCTGGGGCCAACGTCCTGACTTTC.